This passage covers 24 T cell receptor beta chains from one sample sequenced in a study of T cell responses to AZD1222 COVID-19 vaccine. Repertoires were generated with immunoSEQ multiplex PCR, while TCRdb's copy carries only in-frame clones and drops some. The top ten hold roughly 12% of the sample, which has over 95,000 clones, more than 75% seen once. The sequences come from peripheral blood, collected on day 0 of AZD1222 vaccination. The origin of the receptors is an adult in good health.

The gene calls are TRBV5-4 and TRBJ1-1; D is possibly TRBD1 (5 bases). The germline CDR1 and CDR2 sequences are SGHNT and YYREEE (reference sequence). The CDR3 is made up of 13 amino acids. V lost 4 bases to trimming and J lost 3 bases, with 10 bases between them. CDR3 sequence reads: CASSNQGYTEAFF. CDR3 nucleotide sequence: TGTGCCAGCAGCAACCAGGGTTACACTGAAGCTTTCTTT.

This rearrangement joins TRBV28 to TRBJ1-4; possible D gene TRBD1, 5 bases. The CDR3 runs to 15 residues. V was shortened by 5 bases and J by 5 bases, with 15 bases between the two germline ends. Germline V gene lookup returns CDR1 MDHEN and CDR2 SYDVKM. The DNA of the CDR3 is TGTGCCAGCAGTCCGGTAGACAGTCCGAATGAAAAACTGTTTTTT. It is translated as CASSPVDSPNEKLFF. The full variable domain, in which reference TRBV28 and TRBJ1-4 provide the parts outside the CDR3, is DVKVTQSSRYLVKRTGEKVFLECVQDMDHENMFWYRQDPGLGLRLIYFSYDVKMKEKGDIPEGYSVSREKKERFSLILESASTNQTSMYLCASSPVDSPNEKLFFGSGTQLSVL.

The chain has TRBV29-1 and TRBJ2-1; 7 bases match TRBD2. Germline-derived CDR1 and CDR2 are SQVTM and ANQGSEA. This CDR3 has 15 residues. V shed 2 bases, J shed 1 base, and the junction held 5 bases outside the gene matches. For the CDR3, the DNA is TGCAGCGTTGAACGAGGGAGGGCTTCCTACAATGAGCAGTTCTTC. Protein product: CSVERGRASYNEQFF.

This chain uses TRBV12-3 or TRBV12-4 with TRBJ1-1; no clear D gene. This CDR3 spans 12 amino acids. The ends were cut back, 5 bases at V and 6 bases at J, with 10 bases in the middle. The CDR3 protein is CASSGLLSEAFF. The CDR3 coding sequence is TGTGCCAGCAGTGGCCTTTTATCTGAAGCTTTCTTT.

The CDR3: CASSHLAGGFYEQYF. The CDR3 nucleotides read TGTGCCAGCAGCCATCTAGCGGGAGGCTTCTACGAGCAGTACTTC. The genes are TRBV7-9 and TRBJ2-7; the match to TRBD2 covers 11 bases. Germline assignment: CDR1 SEHNR and CDR2 FQNEAQ (reference sequence). This CDR3 has 15 residues. The V gene end was trimmed by 5 bases and the J gene end by 3 bases; junction bases not matched to a gene: 6.

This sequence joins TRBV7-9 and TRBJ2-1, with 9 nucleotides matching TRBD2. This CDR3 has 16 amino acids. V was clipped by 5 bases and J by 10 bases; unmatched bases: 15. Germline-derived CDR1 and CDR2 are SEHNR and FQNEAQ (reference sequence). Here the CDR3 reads CASSLQGTRGRGEQFF. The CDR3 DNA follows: TGTGCCAGCAGCCTACAGGGGACTCGCGGGAGGGGGGAGCAGTTCTTC.

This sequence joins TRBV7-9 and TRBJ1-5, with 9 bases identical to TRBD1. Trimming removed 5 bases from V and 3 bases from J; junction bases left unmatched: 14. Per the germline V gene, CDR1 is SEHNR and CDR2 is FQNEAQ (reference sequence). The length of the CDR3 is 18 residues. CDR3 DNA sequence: TGTGCCAGCAGCCCCGGGACAGGGCAATTAGGTGACAATCAGCCCCAGCATTTT. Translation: CASSPGTGQLGDNQPQHF.

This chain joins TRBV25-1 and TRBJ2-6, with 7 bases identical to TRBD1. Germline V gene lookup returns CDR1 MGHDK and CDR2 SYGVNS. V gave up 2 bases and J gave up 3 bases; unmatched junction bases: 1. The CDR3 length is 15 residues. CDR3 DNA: TGTGCCAGCAGTGAACAGGGGGTTGGGGCCAACGTCCTGACTTTC. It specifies CASSEQGVGANVLTF. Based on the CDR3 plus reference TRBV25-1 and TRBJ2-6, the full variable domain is EADIYQTPRYLVIGTGKKITLECSQTMGHDKMYWYQQDPGMELHLIHYSYGVNSTEKGDLSSESTVSRIRTEHFPLTLESARPSHTSQYLCASSEQGVGANVLTFGAGSRLTVL.

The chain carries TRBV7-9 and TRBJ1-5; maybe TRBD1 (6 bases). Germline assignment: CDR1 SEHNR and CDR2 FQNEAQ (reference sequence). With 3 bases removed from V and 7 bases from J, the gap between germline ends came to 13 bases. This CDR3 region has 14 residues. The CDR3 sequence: CASSLGGLGQPQHF. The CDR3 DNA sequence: TGTGCCAGCAGCTTGGGGGGCCTCGGGCAGCCCCAGCATTTT. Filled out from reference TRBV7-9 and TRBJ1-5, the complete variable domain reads DTGVSQNPRHKITKRGQNVTFRCDPISEHNRLYWYRQTLGQGPEFLTYFQNEAQLEKSRLLSDRFSAERPKGSFSTLEIQRTEQGDSAMYLCASSLGGLGQPQHFGDGTRLSIL.

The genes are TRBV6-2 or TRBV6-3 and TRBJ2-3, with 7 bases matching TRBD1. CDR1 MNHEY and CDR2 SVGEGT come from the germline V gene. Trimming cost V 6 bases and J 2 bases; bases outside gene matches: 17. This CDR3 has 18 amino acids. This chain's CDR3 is CASSRDREPRFHTDTQYF. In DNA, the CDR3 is TGTGCCAGCAGCCGCGACAGGGAGCCTAGATTCCACACAGATACGCAGTATTTT.

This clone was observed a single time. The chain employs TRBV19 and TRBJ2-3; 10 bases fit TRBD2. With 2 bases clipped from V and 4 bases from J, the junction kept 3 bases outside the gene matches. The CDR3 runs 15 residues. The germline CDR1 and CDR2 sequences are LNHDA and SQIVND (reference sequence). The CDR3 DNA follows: TGTGCCAGTAGTATAACTAGCGGGAATGCAGATACGCAGTATTTT. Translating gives CASSITSGNADTQYF. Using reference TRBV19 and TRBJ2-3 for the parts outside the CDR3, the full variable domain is DGGITQSPKYLFRKEGQNVTLSCEQNLNHDAMYWYRQDPGQGLRLIYYSQIVNDFQKGDIAEGYSVSREKKESFPLTVTSAQKNPTAFYLCASSITSGNADTQYFGPGTRLTVL.

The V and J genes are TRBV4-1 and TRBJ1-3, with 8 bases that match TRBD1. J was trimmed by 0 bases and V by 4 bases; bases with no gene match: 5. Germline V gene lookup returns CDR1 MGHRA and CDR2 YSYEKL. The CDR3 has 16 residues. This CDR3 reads CASSLRGQVSGNTIYF. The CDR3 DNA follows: TGCGCCAGCAGCCTCCGGGGACAGGTCTCTGGAAACACCATATATTTT.

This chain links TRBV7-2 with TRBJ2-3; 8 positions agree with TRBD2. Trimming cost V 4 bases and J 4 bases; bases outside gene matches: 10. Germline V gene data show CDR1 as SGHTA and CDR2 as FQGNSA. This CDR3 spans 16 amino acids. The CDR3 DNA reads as TGTGCCAGCAGCTCCACGACCGGGCGGGAGGCAGATACGCAGTATTTT. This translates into CASSSTTGREADTQYF.

The CDR3 sequence: CASSFTGTGGQETQYF. CDR3 sequence (DNA): TGCGCCAGCAGTTTTACCGGGACAGGGGGCCAGGAGACCCAGTACTTC. The V gene is TRBV5-1, the J gene TRBJ2-5; 12 bases match TRBD1. Germline assignment: CDR1 SGHRS and CDR2 YFSETQ. Unmatched junction bases numbered 10, after V lost 5 bases and J lost 5 bases. CDR3 size: 16 residues. The complete variable domain, with remaining parts taken from reference TRBV5-1 and TRBJ2-5, reads KAGVTQTPRYLIKTRGQQVTLSCSPISGHRSVSWYQQTPGQGLQFLFEYFSETQRNKGNFPGRFSGRQFSNSRSEMNVSTLELGDSALYLCASSFTGTGGQETQYFGPGTRLLVL.

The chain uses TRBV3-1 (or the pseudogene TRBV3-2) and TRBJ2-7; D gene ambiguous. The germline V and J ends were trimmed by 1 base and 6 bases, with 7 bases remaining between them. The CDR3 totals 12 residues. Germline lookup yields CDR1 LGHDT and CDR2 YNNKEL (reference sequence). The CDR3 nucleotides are TGTGCCAGCAGCCAAGTTCGCTCCGAGCAGTACTTC. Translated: CASSQVRSEQYF.

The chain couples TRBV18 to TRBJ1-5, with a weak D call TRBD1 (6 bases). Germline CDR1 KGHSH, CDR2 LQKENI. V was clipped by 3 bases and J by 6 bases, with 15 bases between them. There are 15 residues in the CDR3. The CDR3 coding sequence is TGTGCCAGCTCACCTCTACGAGGGGGAAGTCAGCCCCAGCATTTT. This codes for CASSPLRGGSQPQHF. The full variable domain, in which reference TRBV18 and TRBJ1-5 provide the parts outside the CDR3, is NAGVMQNPRHLVRRRGQEARLRCSPMKGHSHVYWYRQLPEEGLKFMVYLQKENIIDESGMPKERFSAEFPKEGPSILRIQQVVRGDSAAYFCASSPLRGGSQPQHFGDGTRLSIL.

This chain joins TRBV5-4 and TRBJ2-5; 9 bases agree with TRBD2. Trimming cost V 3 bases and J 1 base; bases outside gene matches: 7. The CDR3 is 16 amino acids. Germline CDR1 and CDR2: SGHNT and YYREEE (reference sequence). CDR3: CASSSGTSRIQETQYF. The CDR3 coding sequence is TGTGCCAGCAGCTCCGGGACTAGCAGAATCCAAGAGACCCAGTACTTC.

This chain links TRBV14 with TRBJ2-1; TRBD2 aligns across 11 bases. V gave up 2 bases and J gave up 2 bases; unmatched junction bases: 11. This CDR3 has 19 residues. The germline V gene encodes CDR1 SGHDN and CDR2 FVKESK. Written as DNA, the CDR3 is TGTGCCAGCAGCCAAAAAACTACGCTAGCGGGAGGAACCTACAATGAGCAGTTCTTC. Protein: CASSQKTTLAGGTYNEQFF.

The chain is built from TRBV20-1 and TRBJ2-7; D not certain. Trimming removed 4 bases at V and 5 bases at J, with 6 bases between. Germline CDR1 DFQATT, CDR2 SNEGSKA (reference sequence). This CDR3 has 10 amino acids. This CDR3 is CSAILNEQYF. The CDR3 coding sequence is TGCAGTGCTATACTTAACGAGCAGTACTTC.

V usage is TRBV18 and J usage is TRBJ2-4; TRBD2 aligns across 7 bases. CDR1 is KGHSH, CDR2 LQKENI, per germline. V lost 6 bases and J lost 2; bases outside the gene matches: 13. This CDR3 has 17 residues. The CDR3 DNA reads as TGTGCCAGCTCCCTAGGAGGGACCGGGACTACCAAAAACATTCAGTACTTC. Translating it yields CASSLGGTGTTKNIQYF.

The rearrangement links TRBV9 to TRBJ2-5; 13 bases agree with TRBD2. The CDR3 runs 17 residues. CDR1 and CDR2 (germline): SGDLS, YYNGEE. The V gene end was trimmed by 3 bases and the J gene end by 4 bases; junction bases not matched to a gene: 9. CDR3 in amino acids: CASSAGGLAGMRETQYF. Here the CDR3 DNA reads TGTGCCAGCAGCGCAGGGGGACTAGCGGGAATGAGAGAGACCCAGTACTTC.

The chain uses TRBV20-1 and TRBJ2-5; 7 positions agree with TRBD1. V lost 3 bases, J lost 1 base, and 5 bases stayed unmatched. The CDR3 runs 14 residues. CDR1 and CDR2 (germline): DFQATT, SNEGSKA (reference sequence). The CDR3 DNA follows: TGCAGTGCTAGTCTCCGGACAGGCCAAGAGACCCAGTACTTC. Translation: CSASLRTGQETQYF.

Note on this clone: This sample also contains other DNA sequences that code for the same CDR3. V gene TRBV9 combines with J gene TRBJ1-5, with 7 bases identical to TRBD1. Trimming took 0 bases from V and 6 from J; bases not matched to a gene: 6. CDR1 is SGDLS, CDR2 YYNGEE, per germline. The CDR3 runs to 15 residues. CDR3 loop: CASSVETGAGQPQHF. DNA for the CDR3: TGTGCCAGCAGCGTAGAAACAGGGGCCGGTCAGCCCCAGCATTTT.

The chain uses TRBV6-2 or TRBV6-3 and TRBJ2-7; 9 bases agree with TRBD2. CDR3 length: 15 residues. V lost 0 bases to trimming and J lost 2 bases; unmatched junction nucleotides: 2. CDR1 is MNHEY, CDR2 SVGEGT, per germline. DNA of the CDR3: TGTGCCAGCAGTTACTCTCTAGCGGGAACCTACGAGCAGTACTTC. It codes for CASSYSLAGTYEQYF.